The clone carrying this T cell receptor (beta chain) showed up just a few times. The sample comes from a study of regulatory T cells in long-lasting Graves disease. With iRepertoire HTBI primers and Arm-PCR of CDR3 regions, TCR beta libraries were built. Per the original data handling: Identified segments across samples numbered roughly 62 TRBV and about 13 TRBJ. TCRdb fed the multiplex PCR reads into MiXCR, producing one record per CDR3 protein. What appears here as the V and J calls and clone size reflects TCRdb's work, not the paper's. The top ten clones hold over 7.5% of a sample with about 540,000 distinct CDR3 sequences, about 14% of them seen once. Time point of the sample: newly diagnosed GD, antithyroid drugs for less than 3 months. TCR sequences were obtained from RNA taken from PBMCs. V shed 5 bases, J shed 4 bases, and the junction held 8 bases outside the gene matches. The CDR3 contains 14 residues.

This same sample was also part of a study on T cells in Graves' hyperthyroidism and ophthalmopathy.

The gene calls are TRBV12-3 or TRBV12-4 and TRBJ2-7; 7 nucleotides agree with TRBD2. This TCR was sampled from a man aged 30-40 years with Graves disease. The sample here was peripheral blood mononuclear cells (PBMCs), taken at new diagnosis, from a patient treated with antithyroid drugs. The CDR3 loop reads CASSELASSYEQYF. The CDR3 region has the DNA TGTGCCAGCAGTGAACTAGCGTCATCATACGAGCAGTACTTC.